This passage covers 9 T cell receptor beta chains from one sample sequenced in a study of blood T cell repertoires in COVID-19. Using immunoSEQ multiplex PCR, the repertoire was profiled, and TCRdb retains in-frame clones only, with some absent. The sample consists of fewer than 350,000 clones, around 89% of them appearing once. Sequences were obtained from peripheral blood. These receptors were obtained from a man aged 35-49 years with acute or convalescent COVID-19.

This clone was picked up a small number of times. V gene TRBV2 combines with J gene TRBJ2-2; possibly TRBD2 for D (6 bases). Per germline, CDR1 SNHLY and CDR2 FYNNEI. CDR3 size: 14 residues. V lost 8 bases and J 8 bases, leaving 18 bases between the germline ends. The CDR3 spells CASRGTGSQGELFF. The CDR3 DNA is TGTGCCAGCCGCGGGACGGGCTCACAAGGGGAGCTGTTTTTT.

This clone was found once. The chain joins TRBV5-4 to TRBJ2-7, with 9 bases fitting TRBD2. This CDR3 spans 16 amino acids. Unmatched junction bases numbered 11, after V lost 4 bases and J lost 3 bases. Germline V gives CDR1 SGHNT, CDR2 YYREEE (reference sequence). CDR3 nucleotide sequence: TGTGCCAGCAGCGCCGATCCGGGACTAGCAGGCTACGAGCAGTACTTC. Encoded protein: CASSADPGLAGYEQYF.

This chain connects TRBV5-1 to TRBJ2-3; 7 bases are a match to TRBD1. With V trimmed by 0 bases and J by 6 bases, 4 bases remained unmatched. The CDR3 covers 14 residues. The V gene's germline CDR1 is SGHRS and CDR2 YFSETQ. For the CDR3, the DNA is TGCGCCAGCAGCTTGGAGGTCAGGGGGGATACGCAGTATTTT. Translating gives CASSLEVRGDTQYF.

The chain combines TRBV19 with TRBJ1-2, with 8 positions matching TRBD1. The trim removed 5 bases at V and 2 bases at J, leaving 1 base unmatched. The CDR3 length is 13 residues. In germline, CDR1 is LNHDA, CDR2 SQIVND (reference sequence). CDR3: CASSRQGNYGYTF. CDR3 nucleotide sequence: TGTGCCAGTAGTCGACAGGGGAACTATGGCTACACCTTC.

The V and J genes are TRBV11-2 and TRBJ1-6; possibly TRBD1 for D (6 bases). V was trimmed by 1 base and J by 10 bases, leaving 20 bases between them. The length of the CDR3 is 17 residues. The germline CDR1 and CDR2 sequences are SGHAT and FQNNGV. CDR3 sequence reads: CASSLGWDNKVGSPLHF. Written as DNA, the CDR3 is TGTGCCAGCAGCTTAGGGTGGGACAATAAAGTGGGCTCACCCCTCCACTTT.

The rearrangement joins TRBV11-2 to TRBJ2-3, with a tentative D call TRBD2 (5 bases). The germline V gene encodes CDR1 SGHAT and CDR2 FQNNGV. The CDR3 has 14 residues. Trimming took off 3 bases at V and 5 bases at J, with 12 bases between the two ends. CDR3 region: CASSLAGMGDTQYF. CDR3 DNA: TGTGCCAGCAGCTTGGCCGGGATGGGAGATACGCAGTATTTT.

This chain connects TRBV10-3 to TRBJ2-3, with 8 bases fitting TRBD2. The junction had 3 bases not matched to a gene; V was cut back by 2 bases and J by 2 bases. This CDR3 comprises 15 residues. Per germline, CDR1 ENHRY and CDR2 SYGVKD. CDR3 bases: TGTGCCATCAGTGAGGGAGCGGGGGTCACAGATACGCAGTATTTT. Residues: CAISEGAGVTDTQYF.

The chain links TRBV6-6 to TRBJ1-5, with 9 bases identical to TRBD1. Germline loops: CDR1 MNHNY, CDR2 SVGAGI (reference sequence). The CDR3 sequence is 14 residues long. Trimming at V came to 6 bases and at J to 6 bases, leaving 6 bases not matched to a gene. CDR3 nucleotides: TGTGCCAGCAGCTTAACAGGGGGCAGTCAGCCCCAGCATTTT. Its protein product is CASSLTGGSQPQHF.

The chain links TRBV10-1 to TRBJ2-1; weak D call: TRBD2 (5 bases). V was trimmed by 3 bases and J by 10 bases, leaving 16 bases between them. The germline gives CDR1 WNHNN, CDR2 SYGVQD (reference sequence). This CDR3 is built from 14 residues. CDR3 sequence: CASSDSLNQREQFF. DNA of the CDR3: TGCGCCAGCAGTGACTCTCTCAACCAGCGGGAGCAGTTCTTC.